This TCR beta chain was retrieved from a study of CD8 T cells in ankylosing spondylitis. This CDR3 contains 19 residues. Trimming shortened V by 0 bases and J by 6 bases, and 24 bases separated the two germline ends. Germline lookup yields CDR1 ENHRY and CDR2 SYGVKD. In TCRdb, the 5' RACE reads were re-called with MiXCR into one record per CDR3 protein. The table records 130,000 or so distinct CDR3 sequences, over 6% of them present only once. Study-level points and caveats: CD8+ cells made up the disease-linked clones, which were relatively rare in peripheral blood. The clones that were linked to disease were reported to be significantly enriched in matched synovial fluid samples from ankylosing spondylitis patients. A motif in TCR beta, a set of seven to nine highly homologous variants, appeared characteristic of ankylosing spondylitis blood.

Many counts were recorded for this clonotype. Its antigen is unidentified. V usage is TRBV10-3 and J usage is TRBJ2-1; D is unclear. Sample: blood, either unsorted or a sorted T cell fraction (not recorded which). This sequence originates from a male donor with ankylosing spondylitis or in good health (not recorded which). The CDR3: CAISESGQTYTPGGNEQFF. CDR3 coding DNA: TGTGCCATCAGTGAGTCAGGCCAAACCTACACCCCGGGCGGCAATGAGCAGTTCTTC.